The 26 T cell receptor beta chains below were found in one sample sequenced in a study of T cell responses to AZD1222 COVID-19 vaccine. Here immunoSEQ multiplex PCR was the method, and the copy in TCRdb shows in-frame clones only, minus some. The table includes under 150,000 clones, 84% detected once. The sample consisted of peripheral blood, taken 28 days after the second AZD1222 dose. The receptors originated from an adult who received the AZD1222 COVID-19 vaccine.

The chain couples TRBV18 to TRBJ1-4, with D uncertain. The CDR3 spans 16 residues. Trimming cost V 2 bases and J 3 bases, with 13 bases left between them. Germline lookup yields CDR1 KGHSH and CDR2 LQKENI. CDR3: CASSPGSGPSNEKLFF. CDR3 DNA: TGTGCCAGCTCACCAGGGAGCGGACCTTCTAATGAAAAACTGTTTTTT.

This chain uses TRBV5-4 with TRBJ1-1, with 9 bases matching TRBD1. Germline CDR1 SGHNT, CDR2 YYREEE (reference sequence). The V gene end was trimmed by 4 bases and the J gene end by 7 bases; junction bases not matched to a gene: 5. CDR3 length equals 13 residues. CDR3 sequence reads: CASSIDRGVEAFF. In nucleotides, the CDR3 is TGTGCCAGCAGCATTGACAGGGGGGTTGAAGCTTTCTTT.

V gene TRBV7-3 combines with J gene TRBJ1-4, with D possibly matching TRBD1 (6 bases). The CDR3 sequence is 13 residues long. Trimming left V 5 bases short and J 3 bases short, with 7 bases between. The germline gives CDR1 SGHTA, CDR2 FQGTGA. In DNA form, the CDR3 reads TGTGCCAGCAGCAAGGGGGCTAATGAAAAACTGTTTTTT. Protein product: CASSKGANEKLFF.

CDR3 sequence (DNA): TGTGCCAGCAGTTCGAGGGACAGTCTTTCTGAAGCTTTCTTT. Protein product: CASSSRDSLSEAFF. The gene calls are TRBV28 and TRBJ1-1; 7 bases line up with TRBD1. Germline V gives CDR1 MDHEN, CDR2 SYDVKM. The CDR3 contains 14 residues. V trimming: 4 bases; J trimming: 6 bases; junction bases outside the gene matches: 8.

The chain employs TRBV11-2 and TRBJ2-3; 11 bases map to TRBD2. This CDR3 has 15 residues. CDR1 SGHAT and CDR2 FQNNGV come from the germline V gene. J was trimmed by 7 bases and V by 0 bases; bases with no gene match: 3. Written as DNA, the CDR3 is TGTGCCAGCAGCTTAGAGTCTAGCGGGGGGCATACGCAGTATTTT. Residues: CASSLESSGGHTQYF.

The chain combines TRBV7-2 with TRBJ2-7; tentatively, D is TRBD2 (6 bases). Between the trimmed V and J ends, which lost 5 bases and 6 bases, there was a span of 20 bases. Germline V lookup: CDR1 SGHTA, CDR2 FQGNSA. CDR3 length: 15 amino acids. This chain's CDR3 is CASSQRRGGGAEQYF. CDR3 bases: TGTGCCAGCAGCCAAAGGCGGGGAGGCGGGGCCGAGCAGTACTTC.

CDR3 in amino acids: CSVRLAGGSFSYEQYF. For the CDR3, the DNA is TGCAGCGTTAGACTAGCGGGGGGTAGTTTTTCCTACGAGCAGTACTTC. The V call is TRBV29-1, the J call TRBJ2-7; 13 bases line up with TRBD2. This CDR3 comprises 16 residues. The ends lost 5 bases at V and 1 base at J; junction bases unmatched: 8. CDR1 and CDR2 (germline): SQVTM, ANQGSEA.

The gene calls are TRBV6-5 and TRBJ1-2, with D perhaps matching TRBD1 (6 bases). Germline CDR1 and CDR2: MNHEY and SVGAGI. CDR3 length: 13 residues. Trimming took 7 bases from V and 6 from J, leaving 15 bases between them. In DNA form, the CDR3 reads TGTGCCAGCACCCGAAGGGGGGATCATGGCTACACCTTC. It yields the protein CASTRRGDHGYTF.

This chain links TRBV14 with TRBJ2-2; perhaps TRBD2 as D (6 bases). Germline V gene lookup returns CDR1 SGHDN and CDR2 FVKESK. This CDR3 has 15 residues. V lost 4 bases and J lost 2, with 11 bases in between. CDR3 region: CASSRLGTNTGELFF. The CDR3 DNA sequence: TGTGCCAGCAGCCGACTCGGGACTAACACCGGGGAGCTGTTTTTT.

The V call is TRBV19, the J call TRBJ1-1; D possibly corresponds to TRBD1 (6 bases). The germline gives CDR1 LNHDA, CDR2 SQIVND (reference sequence). CDR3 size: 17 residues. The V end lost 6 bases, the J end lost 1 base, and 21 bases lay between the germline ends. The CDR3 loop reads CASSLTLWDNSNTEAFF. CDR3 DNA sequence: TGTGCCAGTAGCTTGACGTTATGGGACAACTCGAACACTGAAGCTTTCTTT.

This rearrangement joins TRBV12-3 or TRBV12-4 to TRBJ1-3, with D perhaps TRBD1 (5 bases). V lost 8 bases and J 4 bases, leaving 12 bases between the germline ends. CDR3 length: 13 amino acids. The CDR3 is CASERGSGNTIYF. The CDR3 nucleotides read TGTGCCAGCGAAAGGGGTTCGGGAAACACCATATATTTT.

This clone was observed a few times. The V and J genes are TRBV2 and TRBJ1-4, with 9 nucleotides matching TRBD1. The CDR3 spans 15 residues. Germline V lookup: CDR1 SNHLY, CDR2 FYNNEI. The trim removed 4 bases at V and 10 bases at J, leaving 10 bases unmatched. The CDR3 is CASSASGTGMGKLFF. CDR3 nucleotide sequence: TGTGCCAGCAGTGCGTCCGGGACAGGGATGGGAAAACTGTTTTTT.

J is TRBJ1-2 and V is TRBV5-1; possibly TRBD1 for D (5 bases). Per germline, CDR1 SGHRS and CDR2 YFSETQ. This CDR3 is 14 amino acids long. Trimming pared 1 base from V and 7 bases from J, leaving 14 bases between. DNA for the CDR3: TGCGCCAGCAGCTTGTCTCCAGGGCTGAGTGGCTACACCTTC. Its translation is CASSLSPGLSGYTF.

The chain has TRBV6-2 or TRBV6-3 and TRBJ2-2, with D tentatively TRBD1 (5 bases). Germline-derived CDR1 and CDR2 are MNHEY and SVGEGT. Deletions cut 5 bases from V and 0 bases from J, with 10 bases between. The CDR3 is 15 amino acids. CDR3 DNA sequence: TGTGCCAGCAGTCCCGACAGAACGAACACCGGGGAGCTGTTTTTT. Translating gives CASSPDRTNTGELFF.

This chain uses TRBV4-2 with TRBJ2-1; D may be TRBD1 (5 bases). Trimming took off 0 bases at V and 9 bases at J, with 18 bases between the two ends. The V gene's germline CDR1 is LGHNA and CDR2 YNFKEQ. This CDR3 is 16 amino acids long. Here the CDR3 DNA reads TGTGCCAGCAGCCAAGATAGCCAGGGATTTTTTGGTGAGCAGTTCTTC. This sequence encodes CASSQDSQGFFGEQFF.

The chain couples TRBV11-2 to TRBJ2-7; D may be TRBD2 (5 bases). The CDR3 is made up of 13 amino acids. V lost 0 bases and J 4 bases, leaving 7 bases between the germline ends. Germline V gene data show CDR1 as SGHAT and CDR2 as FQNNGV. The DNA for the CDR3 is TGTGCCAGCAGCTTAGATCCGGGGTACGAGCAGTACTTC. Protein: CASSLDPGYEQYF.

V is TRBV28 and J is TRBJ1-4; D is unclear. The V gene lost 6 bases and the J gene lost 0 bases, with 5 bases spanning the gap. The CDR3 loop spans 13 amino acids. Looked up from germline, CDR1 is MDHEN and CDR2 is SYDVKM. The chain's CDR3 is CASRDATNEKLFF. The CDR3 DNA reads as TGTGCCAGCAGAGATGCAACTAATGAAAAACTGTTTTTT.

J is TRBJ1-1 and V is TRBV7-2, with D perhaps matching TRBD1 (6 bases). The CDR3 extends over 17 amino acids. Germline values: CDR1 SGHTA, CDR2 FQGNSA. Trimming left V 3 bases short and J 1 base short, with 18 bases between. The CDR3 nucleotides read TGTGCCAGCAGCTTCCTGTGGGGGGGGCCTGAGAACACTGAAGCTTTCTTT. Translating it yields CASSFLWGGPENTEAFF.

The CDR3 bases are TGCGCCAGCAGCTTCACAAATACCCAGCAGTTCTTC. Protein sequence: CASSFTNTQQFF. This chain joins TRBV5-1 and TRBJ2-1; D is undetermined. V shed 2 bases and J shed 11 bases, with 11 bases lying between them. The CDR3 extends over 12 amino acids. CDR1 SGHRS and CDR2 YFSETQ come from the germline V gene.

This chain connects TRBV28 to TRBJ2-1, with TRBD1 identical over 7 bases. The CDR3 sequence is 15 residues long. CDR1 is MDHEN and CDR2 is SYDVKM in the germline V gene. J lost 2 bases, V lost 6 bases, and 7 bases had no gene match. The CDR3 nucleotides are TGTGCCAGCAGGGACGACAGGGCACCCTACAATGAGCAGTTCTTC. Its protein is CASRDDRAPYNEQFF.

The chain combines TRBV6-5 with TRBJ1-5, with D possibly being TRBD1 (5 bases). This CDR3 spans 15 amino acids. From germline, CDR1 is MNHEY and CDR2 SVGAGI. V gave up 9 bases and J gave up 0 bases, with 15 bases separating them. CDR3 bases: TGTGCCAGTCGACGCGTGACAGATAGCAATCAGCCCCAGCATTTT. Encoded protein: CASRRVTDSNQPQHF.

This chain connects TRBV5-6 to TRBJ1-2, with D maybe TRBD1 (5 bases). The V end lost 4 bases, the J end lost 0 bases, and 10 bases lay between the germline ends. CDR3 size: 14 residues. Looked up from germline, CDR1 is SGHDT and CDR2 is YYEEEE. The CDR3 here is CASSRQSTNYGYTF. In DNA form, the CDR3 reads TGTGCCAGCAGCCGACAGTCCACTAACTATGGCTACACCTTC.

The rearrangement joins TRBV2 to TRBJ1-6; D gene unclear. CDR1 SNHLY and CDR2 FYNNEI come from the germline V gene. The CDR3 contains 12 residues. V lost 4 bases to trimming and J lost 8 bases, with 6 bases between them. The CDR3 nucleotides are TGTGCCAGCAGTGTTGGAGATTCACCCCTCCACTTT. This encodes CASSVGDSPLHF.

This rearrangement joins TRBV2 to TRBJ2-5, with 7 bases aligning to TRBD1. This CDR3 comprises 13 residues. V shed 5 bases, J shed 1 base, and the junction held 1 base outside the gene matches. Germline V gene data show CDR1 as SNHLY and CDR2 as FYNNEI. The CDR3 region has the DNA TGTGCCAGCAGTAGGGACAGCCAAGAGACCCAGTACTTC. Its translation is CASSRDSQETQYF. Full variable domain (remainder filled in from reference TRBV2 and TRBJ2-5): EPEVTQTPSHQVTQMGQEVILRCVPISNHLYFYWYRQILGQKVEFLVSFYNNEISEKSEIFDDQFSVERPDGSNFTLKIRSTKLEDSAMYFCASSRDSQETQYFGPGTRLLVL.

V gene TRBV14 combines with J gene TRBJ1-3; D ambiguous. V lost 1 base and J lost 4, with 8 bases in between. The CDR3 length is 14 residues. Per the germline V gene, CDR1 is SGHDN and CDR2 is FVKESK. This CDR3 is CASSQVLGGNTIYF. The CDR3 region has the DNA TGTGCCAGCAGCCAAGTTCTGGGAGGAAACACCATATATTTT.

V and J are TRBV9 and TRBJ2-7; TRBD2 matches at 7 bases. The V gene's germline CDR1 is SGDLS and CDR2 YYNGEE. The length of the CDR3 is 14 residues. Trimming at V came to 5 bases and at J to 3 bases, leaving 8 bases not matched to a gene. The CDR3 DNA is TGTGCCAGCAGTCTACTGGGGGAGGGCTACGAGCAGTACTTC. It yields the protein CASSLLGEGYEQYF.